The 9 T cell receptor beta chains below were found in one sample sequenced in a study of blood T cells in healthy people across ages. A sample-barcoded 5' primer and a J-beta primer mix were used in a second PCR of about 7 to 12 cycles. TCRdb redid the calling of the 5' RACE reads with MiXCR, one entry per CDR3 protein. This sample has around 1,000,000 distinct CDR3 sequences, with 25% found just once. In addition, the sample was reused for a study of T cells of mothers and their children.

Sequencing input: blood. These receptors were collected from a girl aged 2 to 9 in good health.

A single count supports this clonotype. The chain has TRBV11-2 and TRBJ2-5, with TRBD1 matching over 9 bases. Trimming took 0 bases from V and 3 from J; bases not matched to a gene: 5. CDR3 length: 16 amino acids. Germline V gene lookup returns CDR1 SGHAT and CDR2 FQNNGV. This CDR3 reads CASSLDYWDREETQYF. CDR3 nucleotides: TGTGCCAGCAGCTTAGATTATTGGGACAGGGAAGAGACCCAGTACTTC.

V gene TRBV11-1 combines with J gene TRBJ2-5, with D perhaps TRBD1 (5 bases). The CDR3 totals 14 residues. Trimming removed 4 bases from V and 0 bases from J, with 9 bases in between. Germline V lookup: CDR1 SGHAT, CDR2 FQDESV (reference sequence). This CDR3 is CASSSRQYQETQYF. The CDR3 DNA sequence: TGTGCCAGCAGCTCCAGACAGTACCAAGAGACCCAGTACTTC.

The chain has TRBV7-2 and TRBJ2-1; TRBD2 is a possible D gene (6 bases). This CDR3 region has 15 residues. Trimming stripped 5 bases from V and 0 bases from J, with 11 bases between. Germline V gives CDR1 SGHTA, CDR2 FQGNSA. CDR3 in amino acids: CASSTNGGSYNEQFF. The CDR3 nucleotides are TGTGCCAGCAGCACCAACGGGGGCTCCTACAATGAGCAGTTCTTC.

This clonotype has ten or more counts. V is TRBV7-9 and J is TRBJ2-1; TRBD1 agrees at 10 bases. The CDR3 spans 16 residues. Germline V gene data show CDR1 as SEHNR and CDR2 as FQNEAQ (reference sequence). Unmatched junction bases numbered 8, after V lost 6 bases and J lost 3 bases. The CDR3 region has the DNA TGTGCCAGCAGTAAACCGGGACAGGGGCTCTACAATGAGCAGTTCTTC. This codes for CASSKPGQGLYNEQFF.

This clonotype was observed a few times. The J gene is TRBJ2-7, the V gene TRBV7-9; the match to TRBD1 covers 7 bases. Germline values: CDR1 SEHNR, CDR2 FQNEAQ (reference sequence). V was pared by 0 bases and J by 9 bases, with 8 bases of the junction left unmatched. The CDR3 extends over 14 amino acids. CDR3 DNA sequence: TGTGCCAGCAGCTTAGCGCAAGGGGGCGCAGGGCAGTACTTC. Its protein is CASSLAQGGAGQYF.

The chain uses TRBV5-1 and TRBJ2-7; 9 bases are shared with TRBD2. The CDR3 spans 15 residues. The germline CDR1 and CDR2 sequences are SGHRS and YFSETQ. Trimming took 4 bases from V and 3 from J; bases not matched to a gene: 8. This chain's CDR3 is CASSRGVSGSYEQYF. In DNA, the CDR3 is TGCGCCAGCAGCCGAGGGGTTAGCGGGAGCTACGAGCAGTACTTC.

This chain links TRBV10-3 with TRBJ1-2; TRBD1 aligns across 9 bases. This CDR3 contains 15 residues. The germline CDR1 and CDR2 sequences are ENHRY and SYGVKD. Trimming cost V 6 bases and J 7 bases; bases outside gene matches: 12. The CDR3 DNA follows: TGTGCCATCAGGGATTTGGGACAGGGTTTAAGTGGCTACACCTTC. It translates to CAIRDLGQGLSGYTF.

The CDR3, as DNA: TGTGCCACCCAGACTAGCGGTGACAATGAGCAGTTCTTC. It is translated as CATQTSGDNEQFF. V and J are TRBV10-3 and TRBJ2-1; TRBD2 matches at 9 bases. The CDR3 consists of 13 residues. Germline V gene lookup returns CDR1 ENHRY and CDR2 SYGVKD. The trim removed 10 bases at V and 5 bases at J, leaving 6 bases unmatched.

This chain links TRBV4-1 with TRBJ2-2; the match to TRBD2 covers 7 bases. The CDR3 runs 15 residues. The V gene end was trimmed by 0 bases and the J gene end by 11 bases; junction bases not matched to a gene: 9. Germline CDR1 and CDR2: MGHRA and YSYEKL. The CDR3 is CASSQDPLPGGELFF. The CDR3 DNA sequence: TGCGCCAGCAGCCAAGACCCCCTACCGGGGGGAGAGCTGTTTTTT.